This T cell receptor beta chain originates from a study of cytomegalovirus exposure and HLA in healthy donors. Trimming shortened V by 3 bases and J by 6 bases, and 18 bases separated the two germline ends. This CDR3 comprises 15 residues. Germline CDR1 KGHSH, CDR2 LQKENI. Comment on this clone: Its cognate antigen is unknown.

The PCR contained 60 Vbeta and 13 Jbeta primers. The data were produced by immunoSEQ multiplex PCR, yet TCRdb's version contains in-frame clones alone and is incomplete. The repertoire holds 50,000 or so clones, with roughly 73% as singletons. Whole-study findings and limits: Reported findings show TCR beta sequences accurately forecast HLA-A and HLA-B alleles in most subjects. Later analysis identified a missense DCLRE1C variant that was linked to TCR beta V- and J-gene trimming.

The sequenced sample was PBMCs. The source is a woman aged 40 to 49 in good health and CMV-seropositive. The V call is TRBV18, the J call TRBJ2-7; D is perhaps TRBD1 (6 bases). CDR3 DNA sequence: TGTGCCAGCTCACCTTCTCAGGGGTTCAGTGGCGAGCAGTACTTC. Its translation: CASSPSQGFSGEQYF.